The 29 T cell receptor beta chains below were found in one sample sequenced in a study of beta chain features in type 1 diabetes. As every portion of the isolated RNA was reverse transcribed, the sequencing read expressed TCRB transcripts. The repertoire was sequenced with immunoSEQ multiplex PCR; TCRdb's copy has only in-frame clones and lacks some. The sample includes around 300,000 clones, about 15% seen only once; the top ten take about 6.7%. Material: central memory CD4+ T cells from blood. The receptors were sampled from a man between 25 and 39 years old in good health.

This clone has a handful of counts. The chain carries TRBV7-2 and TRBJ2-3, with 8 bases fitting TRBD1. The J segment lost 5 bases and the V segment lost 7 bases, leaving 11 bases of the junction unmatched. Germline V gene sequence: CDR1 SGHTA, CDR2 FQGNSA. The CDR3 has 15 amino acids. CDR3 in amino acids: CASTGQQGVGDTQYF. The CDR3 region has the DNA TGTGCCAGCACCGGTCAACAGGGGGTAGGAGATACGCAGTATTTT.

The chain carries TRBV7-2 and TRBJ1-2, with D possibly matching TRBD1 (5 bases). Germline lookup yields CDR1 SGHTA and CDR2 FQGNSA. The germline V and J ends were trimmed by 3 bases and 2 bases, with 13 bases remaining between them. The CDR3 is 15 residues long. In DNA, the CDR3 is TGTGCCAGCAGCTTGGGGGTGGGTGGAAACTATGGCTACACCTTC. It codes for CASSLGVGGNYGYTF.

This clone has more than one count but fewer than ten. The gene calls are TRBV25-1 and TRBJ2-1; perhaps TRBD2 as D (5 bases). The CDR3 is 11 amino acids. Germline values: CDR1 MGHDK, CDR2 SYGVNS. The V end was cut by 8 bases, the J end by 13 bases, with 15 bases between. CDR3 sequence (DNA): TGTGCCAGCGGTAAACTAGGTAACCAGTTCTTC. Its protein is CASGKLGNQFF. The variable domain in full, with the rest retrieved from reference TRBV25-1 and TRBJ2-1, is EADIYQTPRYLVIGTGKKITLECSQTMGHDKMYWYQQDPGMELHLIHYSYGVNSTEKGDLSSESTVSRIRTEHFPLTLESARPSHTSQYLCASGKLGNQFFGPGTRLTVL.

In this sample, this clone turned up a few times. The genes are TRBV6-1 and TRBJ1-1; D unresolved. Germline-derived CDR1 and CDR2 are MNHNS and SASEGT. The CDR3 is 15 residues long. V lost 0 bases, J lost 1 base, and 9 bases lay in between. As DNA, the CDR3 is TGTGCCAGCAGTGAAGCGCGTCAGCAGAACACTGAAGCTTTCTTT. It translates to CASSEARQQNTEAFF.

The rearrangement links TRBV7-3 to TRBJ1-2; 8 bases are shared with TRBD1. The CDR3 is 16 residues long. Per the germline V gene, CDR1 is SGHTA and CDR2 is FQGTGA. J gave up 7 bases and V 1 base, and 11 bases lay outside the gene matches. The DNA for the CDR3 is TGTGCCAGCAGCTTAATGGGAGGACAGGGTGTGGGTGGCTACACCTTC. It is translated as CASSLMGGQGVGGYTF.

The sample holds a few counts of this clone. The same CDR3 can be traced to other DNA sequences in this sample. The chain combines TRBV11-3 with TRBJ2-2; D is ambiguous. The V end was cut by 6 bases, the J end by 5 bases, with 4 bases between. The CDR3 is 11 amino acids. Per the germline V gene, CDR1 is SGHNT and CDR2 is YENEEA. The CDR3 DNA is TGTGCCAGCAGTCGTACCGGGGAGCTGTTTTTT. This codes for CASSRTGELFF.

There are a few counts of this clone. The chain has TRBV27 and TRBJ2-5; perhaps TRBD2 as D (5 bases). Trimming stripped 3 bases from V and 5 bases from J, with 10 bases between. The germline CDR1 and CDR2 sequences are MNHEY and SMNVEV (reference sequence). This CDR3 is built from 13 residues. CDR3 DNA sequence: TGTGCCAGCAGTTTTACGGGAAGGGAGACCCAGTACTTC. It codes for CASSFTGRETQYF.

The chain joins TRBV2 to TRBJ1-2, with D unresolved. CDR1 and CDR2 (germline): SNHLY, FYNNEI. V lost 7 bases and J lost 4, with 10 bases in between. The length of the CDR3 is 12 residues. CDR3 residues: CASMGGSYGYTF. The CDR3 region has the DNA TGTGCCAGCATGGGCGGCAGCTATGGCTACACCTTC. Complete variable domain (other parts from reference TRBV2 and TRBJ1-2): EPEVTQTPSHQVTQMGQEVILRCVPISNHLYFYWYRQILGQKVEFLVSFYNNEISEKSEIFDDQFSVERPDGSNFTLKIRSTKLEDSAMYFCASMGGSYGYTFGSGTRLTVV.

This clone was counted many times. The rearrangement uses TRBV19 and TRBJ2-2; 7 bases map to TRBD1. This CDR3 is 14 amino acids long. V lost 5 bases and J lost 6; bases outside the gene matches: 6. Germline V gene lookup returns CDR1 LNHDA and CDR2 SQIVND (reference sequence). Here the CDR3 reads CASSRQGDPGELFF. DNA for the CDR3: TGTGCCAGTAGTCGGCAGGGGGACCCCGGGGAGCTGTTTTTT.

This clone was seen only a few times. The chain uses TRBV19 and TRBJ1-1, with D tentatively TRBD1 (6 bases). This CDR3 spans 14 amino acids. The germline V gene encodes CDR1 LNHDA and CDR2 SQIVND (reference sequence). Trimming took off 7 bases at V and 1 base at J, with 13 bases between the two ends. This CDR3 reads CASILRGPNTEAFF. In DNA form, the CDR3 reads TGTGCCAGTATTCTCAGGGGTCCGAACACTGAAGCTTTCTTT.

The table lists this clone with a few counts. The chain has TRBV11-2 and TRBJ2-4; D is possibly TRBD2 (5 bases). The germline CDR1 and CDR2 sequences are SGHAT and FQNNGV. CDR3 size: 17 residues. Trimming removed 4 bases at V and 1 base at J, with 17 bases between. In DNA, the CDR3 is TGTGCCAGCAGCTCGGGGATATTGGTCGGGGCCAAAAACATTCAGTACTTC. Translating gives CASSSGILVGAKNIQYF.

This clone has at least ten counts. In DNA, the CDR3 is TGTGCCAGCAGTGAAGTTGGCAGCCCGGGCAATCAGCCCCAGCATTTT. This codes for CASSEVGSPGNQPQHF. This rearrangement joins TRBV2 to TRBJ1-5; D is unresolved. The CDR3 has 16 amino acids. The germline V gene has CDR1 SNHLY and CDR2 FYNNEI. Trimming took 1 base from V and 2 from J, leaving 12 bases between them.

The CDR3 DNA is TGCAGTGCTCGTGCGGAGACTGAAGCTTTCTTT. Its translation is CSARAETEAFF. This sequence joins TRBV20-1 and TRBJ1-1; no reliable D call. Germline CDR1 and CDR2: DFQATT and SNEGSKA (reference sequence). The CDR3 runs 11 residues. V lost 5 bases and J lost 5, with 9 bases in between.

The rearrangement joins TRBV6-1 to TRBJ2-5, with 10 bases matching TRBD1. The CDR3 covers 13 residues. With V trimmed by 6 bases and J by 5 bases, 3 bases remained unmatched. Germline CDR1 MNHNS, CDR2 SASEGT. The CDR3 region has the DNA TGTGCCAGCAGGGGGACAGGGGTGGAGACCCAGTACTTC. This gives the protein CASRGTGVETQYF.

The chain employs TRBV27 and TRBJ2-3; D not resolved. With 2 bases removed from V and 6 bases from J, the gap between germline ends came to 12 bases. The CDR3 sequence is 14 residues long. Germline V gives CDR1 MNHEY, CDR2 SMNVEV (reference sequence). The chain's CDR3 is CASSLKVQADTQYF. CDR3 bases: TGTGCCAGCAGTTTAAAAGTTCAGGCGGATACGCAGTATTTT.

This clone was picked up a small number of times. The chain has TRBV18 and TRBJ2-5; D unclear. There are 15 residues in the CDR3. V lost 5 bases and J lost 5, with 18 bases in between. Germline V gives CDR1 KGHSH, CDR2 LQKENI. CDR3 sequence: CASSSNTGPKETQYF. The CDR3 DNA follows: TGTGCCAGCTCATCAAACACCGGTCCGAAGGAGACCCAGTACTTC.

The genes are TRBV7-2 and TRBJ1-1; D may be TRBD1 (6 bases). Germline values: CDR1 SGHTA, CDR2 FQGNSA. V lost 5 bases and J 4 bases, leaving 20 bases between the germline ends. CDR3 length: 16 residues. The CDR3 is CASSKRRGVGSTEAFF. For the CDR3, the DNA is TGTGCCAGCAGCAAGAGAAGGGGGGTTGGGTCCACTGAAGCTTTCTTT.

The gene calls are TRBV5-4 and TRBJ2-5, with D uncertain. Looked up from germline, CDR1 is SGHNT and CDR2 is YYREEE (reference sequence). The CDR3 sequence is 12 residues long. With 1 base removed from V and 4 bases from J, the gap between germline ends came to 5 bases. In DNA form, the CDR3 reads TGTGCCAGCAGCTTGAGAACAGAGACCCAGTACTTC. The encoded protein is CASSLRTETQYF.

This clone was seen a handful of times. This chain joins TRBV10-3 and TRBJ1-5, with 7 nucleotides matching TRBD1. The CDR3 runs to 13 residues. Germline-derived CDR1 and CDR2 are ENHRY and SYGVKD. V was clipped by 8 bases and J by 3 bases; unmatched bases: 4. The CDR3 protein is CAIRDRDNQPQHF. In DNA form, the CDR3 reads TGTGCCATCCGGGACAGAGACAATCAGCCCCAGCATTTT.

This clone was counted only a few times. V usage is TRBV19 and J usage is TRBJ2-2, with TRBD1 as a possible D gene (7 bases). V lost 7 bases and J lost 6, with 21 bases in between. The germline V gene encodes CDR1 LNHDA and CDR2 SQIVND (reference sequence). The CDR3 has 16 amino acids. CDR3 residues: CASIRTGGSGSGELFF. DNA for the CDR3: TGTGCCAGTATCCGGACAGGAGGGTCGGGGTCCGGGGAGCTGTTTTTT.

The chain carries TRBV7-2 and TRBJ2-3; D call uncertain. This CDR3 comprises 16 residues. The germline V gene has CDR1 SGHTA and CDR2 FQGNSA. V gave up 4 bases and J gave up 4 bases, with 18 bases separating them. CDR3 DNA sequence: TGTGCCAGCAGCTCCAAGGGTGGGGTTCTTTCAGATACGCAGTATTTT. This encodes CASSSKGGVLSDTQYF. The full variable domain, its missing parts supplied by reference TRBV7-2 and TRBJ2-3, is GAGVSQSPSNKVTEKGKDVELRCDPISGHTALYWYRQSLGQGLEFLIYFQGNSAPDKSGLPSDRFSAERTGGSVSTLTIQRTQQEDSAVYLCASSSKGGVLSDTQYFGPGTRLTVL.

This clone was seen a few times. The rearrangement uses TRBV29-1 and TRBJ1-2; unclear D gene. Trimming removed 5 bases at V and 2 bases at J, with 6 bases between. The CDR3 has 11 residues. Germline CDR1 is SQVTM and CDR2 is ANQGSEA. The CDR3 is CSVTGNYGYTF. The CDR3 nucleotides are TGCAGCGTTACGGGGAACTATGGCTACACCTTC.

This clone came up a few times. The rearrangement joins TRBV5-1 to TRBJ2-3; perhaps TRBD2 as D (5 bases). Germline values: CDR1 SGHRS, CDR2 YFSETQ. Trimming removed 1 base at V and 2 bases at J, with 17 bases between. CDR3 length equals 17 residues. The CDR3 protein is CASSLLPGSPSTDTQYF. CDR3 DNA: TGCGCCAGCAGCTTGCTGCCGGGGTCCCCCTCCACAGATACGCAGTATTTT.

This clone was detected a few times. The rearrangement joins TRBV7-9 to TRBJ1-3; 7 bases agree with TRBD1. Germline loops: CDR1 SEHNR, CDR2 FQNEAQ (reference sequence). The CDR3 is 15 amino acids. The V segment lost 6 bases and the J segment 3 bases; nucleotides outside the gene matches: 8. The CDR3 DNA sequence: TGTGCCAGCAGTCCCGACAGGGAGCGTGGAAACACCATATATTTT. It specifies CASSPDRERGNTIYF.

This clone was found a few times. The chain is built from TRBV14 and TRBJ2-7; D is perhaps TRBD1 (6 bases). Germline V gene data show CDR1 as SGHDN and CDR2 as FVKESK. CDR3 length: 14 amino acids. V dropped 1 base and J dropped 3 bases, with 10 bases sitting between them. The CDR3: CASSQGTANYEQYV. CDR3 DNA: TGTGCCAGCAGCCAAGGGACAGCTAACTACGAGCAGTACGTC.

This clone was found a few times. V gene TRBV30 combines with J gene TRBJ1-1; 9 positions agree with TRBD1. V lost 8 bases, J lost 4 bases, and 5 bases stayed unmatched. CDR1 and CDR2 from the germline V gene are GTSNPN and SVGIG (reference sequence). The CDR3 loop spans 12 amino acids. The CDR3 nucleotides read TGTGCCACCGACAGGGGGGGCACTGAAGCTTTCTTT. Translating gives CATDRGGTEAFF.

The rearrangement joins TRBV30 to TRBJ2-1; 7 bases agree with TRBD2. Germline CDR1 and CDR2: GTSNPN and SVGIG (reference sequence). The CDR3 has 13 amino acids. With 1 base clipped from V and 10 bases from J, the junction kept 7 bases outside the gene matches. This chain's CDR3 is CAWSAGEGREQFF. CDR3 sequence (DNA): TGTGCCTGGAGTGCGGGGGAGGGCCGGGAGCAGTTCTTC. The whole variable domain, remainder taken from reference TRBV30 and TRBJ2-1, is SQTIHQWPATLVQPVGSPLSLECTVEGTSNPNLYWYRQAAGRGLQLLFYSVGIGQISSEVPQNLSASRPQDRQFILSSKKLLLSDSGFYLCAWSAGEGREQFFGPGTRLTVL.

This clone occurred a few times. CDR3 loop: CASSTGTSGGTDTQYF. The CDR3 DNA reads as TGTGCCAGCAGTACCGGGACTAGCGGAGGCACAGATACGCAGTATTTT. V usage is TRBV6-6 and J usage is TRBJ2-3; TRBD2 matches 11 bases. Germline CDR1 is MNHNY and CDR2 is SVGAGI (reference sequence). CDR3 length: 16 residues. The J segment lost 1 base and the V segment lost 5 bases, leaving 5 bases of the junction unmatched.

This chain links TRBV4-3 with TRBJ2-3, with D hard to call. The germline V gene has CDR1 LGHNA and CDR2 YSLEER. The CDR3 is made up of 16 amino acids. V gave up 3 bases and J gave up 0 bases, with 13 bases separating them. The CDR3 region has the DNA TGCGCCAGCAGCCACCGACATGCCCCAAGCACAGATACGCAGTATTTT. Translating it yields CASSHRHAPSTDTQYF.